The T cell receptor beta chain under discussion was sequenced for a study of cytomegalovirus exposure and HLA in healthy donors. Healthy bone marrow donors made up the cohort. Findings and caveats of the study: Cytomegalovirus status was reportedly diagnosed by the classifier with high specificity and sensitivity. Rare TCR sequences dominated, though some public TCRs recurred in many donors.

To note about this clone: Its antigen is currently unknown.

PCR used 60 Vbeta primers and 13 Jbeta primers. Libraries were prepared by immunoSEQ multiplex PCR; TCRdb keeps only in-frame clonotypes and omits some of them. The sample contains approximately 150,000 clones, approximately 73% of which appear only once. The material sequenced was PBMCs. The source is a man aged 30-40 years in good health and CMV-seropositive.

The CDR3 protein is CASSLGLAGGADEQFF. The CDR3 DNA follows: TGTGCCAGCAGTTTGGGACTAGCGGGAGGGGCGGATGAGCAGTTCTTC. The rearrangement joins TRBV27 to TRBJ2-1, with 16 nucleotides matching TRBD2. The V and J ends lost 3 bases and 8 bases, in that order; junction bases with no gene match: 4. The CDR3 runs 16 residues. Per germline, CDR1 MNHEY and CDR2 SMNVEV (reference sequence).